A selection of T cell receptor beta chains follows, all from one sample in a study of blood T cell repertoires in COVID-19. Libraries were prepared by immunoSEQ multiplex PCR; TCRdb keeps only in-frame clonotypes and omits some of them. Here the sample spans 300,000 to 400,000 clones, around 87% being singletons. Material for sequencing was PBMCs or T cells enriched from blood (not recorded which). The receptors were gathered from a young woman with acute COVID-19. The CDR3 runs from the conserved cysteine through the conserved F or W. Each record gives: D gene, J gene, V gene, clone size, CDR3 protein, CDR3 DNA. A D gene is named only where the DNA matches it firmly. Clone size, where shown, is once, few, many, or a class for clones that have expanded.

-,TRBJ2-3,TRBV10-3,-,CATSWSSEGDTQYF,TGTGCCACTTCGTGGTCTAGCGAGGGAGATACGCAGTATTTT
-,TRBJ1-1,TRBV11-2,-,CASSLGGLTEAFF,TGTGCCAGCAGCTTAGGAGGGTTAACTGAGGCTTTCTTT
TRBD1,TRBJ1-1,TRBV19,-,CASSAYRGLNTEAFF,TGTGCCAGTAGTGCGTACAGGGGACTGAACACTGAAGCTTTCTTT
-,TRBJ1-1,TRBV7-8,-,CASSLGEGTRAFF,TGTGCCAGCAGCTTGGGGGAGGGTACGAGGGCTTTCTTT
-,TRBJ1-1,TRBV18,-,CASSPPAGTEAFF,TGTGCCAGCTCACCACCGGCGGGCACTGAAGCTTTCTTT
TRBD1,TRBJ1-2,TRBV18,-,CASSLQGTGEAGYTF,TGTGCCAGCTCACTCCAAGGGACAGGGGAAGCTGGCTACACCTTC
-,TRBJ1-4,TRBV21-1,-,CASSIHRQGQEKLFF,TGTGCCAGCAGCATCCACAGACAGGGGCAAGAAAAACTGTTTTTT
-,TRBJ1-5,TRBV9,-,CASSASNQPQHF,TGTGCCAGCAGCGCCTCCAATCAGCCCCAGCATTTT
-,TRBJ1-4,TRBV2,few,CASSGFAGEEKLFF,TGTGCCAGCAGTGGATTCGCGGGAGAGGAAAAACTGTTTTTT
TRBD1,TRBJ1-1,TRBV27,-,CASSLDRVTEAFF,TGTGCCAGCAGCCTCGACAGGGTTACTGAAGCTTTCTTT
-,TRBJ2-2,TRBV7-3,once,CASKAGTGAGELFF,TGTGCCAGCAAGGCAGGGACTGGCGCCGGGGAGCTGTTTTTT
TRBD1,TRBJ1-5,TRBV24-1,once,CATSDPGQGGNQPQHF,TGTGCCACCAGTGATCCGGGACAGGGTGGAAATCAGCCCCAGCATTTT
-,TRBJ2-7,TRBV29-1,-,CSAGGGLNYEQYF,TGCAGCGCGGGGGGCGGGTTAAATTACGAGCAGTACTTC
TRBD1,TRBJ1-5,TRBV30,-,CAWSKIDRDNQPQHF,TGTGCCTGGAGTAAAATAGACAGGGACAATCAGCCCCAGCATTTT
TRBD1,TRBJ1-2,TRBV14,-,CASSLPGQDLYSTF,TGTGCCAGCAGCCTACCGGGACAGGACCTATACTCCACCTTC
TRBD1,TRBJ2-7,TRBV12-3/TRBV12-4,once,CASSFDRVGSQYF,TGTGCCAGCAGTTTTGACAGGGTGGGCTCCCAGTACTTC
TRBD1,TRBJ2-2,TRBV24-1,-,CATSDWGGGTGYTGELFF,TGTGCCACCAGTGATTGGGGTGGGGGGACAGGATACACCGGGGAGCTGTTTTTT
-,TRBJ2-2,TRBV5-1,-,CASSPGQKNTGELFF,TGCGCCAGCAGCCCCGGACAAAAGAACACCGGGGAGCTGTTTTTT
-,TRBJ1-2,TRBV3-1/TRBV3-2,-,CASSQDPFPGYTF,TGTGCCAGCAGCCAAGATCCATTTCCCGGCTACACCTTC
-,TRBJ1-3,TRBV12-5,-,CASGVVAGGQSPLYF,TGTGCTAGTGGCGTGGTGGCGGGGGGGCAGAGCCCTTTATATTTT
-,TRBJ1-6,TRBV5-1,-,CASSHPLAKTSSYNSPLHF,TGCGCCAGCAGCCACCCTCTAGCGAAGACGAGCTCCTATAATTCACCCCTCCACTTT
-,TRBJ1-2,TRBV7-7,-,CASSTSTGDGYTF,TGTGCCAGCAGCACATCAACGGGGGATGGCTACACCTTC
-,TRBJ2-2,TRBV21-1,-,CASSKGGIGRGSPGELFF,TGTGCCAGCAGCAAAGGTGGTATAGGCAGGGGGTCCCCCGGGGAGCTGTTTTTT
TRBD2,TRBJ2-7,TRBV2,-,CASRPGLAGSYEQYF,TGTGCCAGCAGGCCAGGACTAGCGGGGTCCTACGAGCAGTACTTC
-,TRBJ2-5,TRBV7-2,few,CASSPQGAGRGETQYF,TGTGCCAGCAGCCCCCAGGGAGCGGGCAGGGGGGAGACCCAGTACTTC
TRBD2,TRBJ2-5,TRBV5-1,-,CASSLTSGTSGGPQETQYF,TGCGCCAGCAGCTTGACCTCCGGGACTAGCGGGGGACCCCAAGAGACCCAGTACTTC
TRBD1,TRBJ1-2,TRBV12-3/TRBV12-4,-,CASGLDRPGGYTF,TGTGCCAGCGGACTGGACAGGCCGGGGGGCTACACCTTC
-,TRBJ1-1,TRBV7-8,-,CASSLAGQGSEAFF,TGTGCCAGCAGCTTAGCGGGACAAGGATCTGAAGCTTTCTTT
-,TRBJ2-5,TRBV18,-,CASSPTAAAGPQTQYF,TGTGCCAGCTCACCAACCGCGGCGGCCGGCCCTCAGACCCAGTACTTC
TRBD1,TRBJ1-1,TRBV5-6,-,CASGTGAGNTEAFF,TGTGCCAGCGGCACAGGGGCGGGGAACACTGAAGCTTTCTTT
-,TRBJ2-7,TRBV27,-,CASSLGYSHYEQYF,TGTGCCAGCAGTTTAGGGTACAGTCACTACGAGCAGTACTTC
TRBD1,TRBJ2-2,TRBV5-5,-,CASSLKAATGAQVAGELFF,TGTGCCAGCAGCTTGAAGGCCGCGACAGGGGCTCAGGTGGCCGGGGAGCTGTTTTTT
-,TRBJ1-6,TRBV25-1,-,CASLHSYNSPLHF,TGTGCCAGCCTACACAGTTATAATTCACCCCTCCACTTT
-,TRBJ2-3,TRBV7-2,-,CASSLSWGVMTDTQYF,TGTGCCAGCAGCTTATCCTGGGGGGTGATGACAGATACGCAGTATTTT
TRBD1,TRBJ1-5,TRBV27,-,CASSLGTVNQPQHF,TGTGCCAGCAGTTTAGGGACAGTCAATCAGCCCCAGCATTTT
TRBD1,TRBJ1-1,TRBV5-1,-,CASSVIPGGTEAFF,TGCGCCAGCAGCGTGATACCAGGGGGCACTGAAGCTTTCTTT
-,TRBJ1-2,TRBV19,-,CASSIVGRADYGYTF,TGTGCCAGTAGTATCGTCGGCAGGGCGGACTATGGCTACACCTTC
TRBD1,TRBJ1-6,TRBV5-6,-,CASSRGQGLDPLHF,TGTGCCAGCAGCCGCGGACAGGGGCTTGACCCCCTCCACTTT
TRBD2,TRBJ2-1,TRBV7-2,-,CASSLRGGRSSYNEQFF,TGTGCCAGCAGCCTTCGGGGGGGCAGGAGCTCCTACAATGAGCAGTTCTTC
TRBD2,TRBJ2-5,TRBV6-5,-,CASSSSGGVSETQYF,TGTGCCAGCAGTTCTAGCGGGGGGGTTTCGGAGACCCAGTACTTC
TRBD2,TRBJ2-1,TRBV9,-,CASSVVGTSWNEQFF,TGTGCCAGCAGCGTAGTAGGGACTAGCTGGAATGAGCAGTTCTTC
-,TRBJ1-6,TRBV4-1,-,CASRAGGNSPLHF,TGCGCCAGCCGCGCAGGTGGCAATTCACCCCTCCACTTT
TRBD1,TRBJ1-1,TRBV7-6,-,CASSPGDSNTEAFF,TGTGCCAGCAGCCCTGGGGACAGCAACACTGAAGCTTTCTTT
-,TRBJ1-1,TRBV27,-,CASSRRGSLMITEAFF,TGTGCCAGCAGTAGAAGGGGTTCCCTAATGATTACTGAAGCTTTCTTT
TRBD2,TRBJ2-7,TRBV3-1/TRBV3-2,few,CASSFRDYVGEQYF,TGTGCCAGCAGCTTCCGGGACTATGTTGGTGAGCAGTACTTC
TRBD1,TRBJ2-7,TRBV14,-,CASSLGQGSYEQYF,TGTGCCAGCAGCCTCGGACAGGGCTCCTACGAGCAGTACTTC
-,TRBJ2-5,TRBV19,-,CASSWGGGETQYF,TGTGCCAGTAGTTGGGGGGGCGGAGAGACCCAGTACTTC
-,TRBJ1-2,TRBV21-1,once,CASSKGDRGRGYTF,TGTGCCAGCAGCAAAGGAGACAGGGGTAGGGGCTACACCTTC
-,TRBJ1-6,TRBV6-5,-,CASSYSGEDSPLHF,TGTGCCAGCAGTTACTCAGGCGAGGATTCACCCCTCCACTTT